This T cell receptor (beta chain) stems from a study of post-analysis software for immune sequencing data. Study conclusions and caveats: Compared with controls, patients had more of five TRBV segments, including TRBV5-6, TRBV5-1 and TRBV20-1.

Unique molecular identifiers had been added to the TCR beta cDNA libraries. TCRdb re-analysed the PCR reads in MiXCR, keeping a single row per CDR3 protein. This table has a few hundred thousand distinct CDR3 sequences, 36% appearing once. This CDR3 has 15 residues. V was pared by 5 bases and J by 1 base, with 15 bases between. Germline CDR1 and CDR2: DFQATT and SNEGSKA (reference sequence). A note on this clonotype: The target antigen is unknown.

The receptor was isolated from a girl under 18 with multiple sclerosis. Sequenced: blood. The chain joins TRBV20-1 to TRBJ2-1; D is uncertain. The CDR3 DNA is TGCAGTGCTCCACCCGACTCGCAGTCCTACAATGAGCAGTTCTTC. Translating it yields CSAPPDSQSYNEQFF.